This is a list of T cell receptor beta chains from one sample in a study of neoadjuvant anti-PD-1 for oral cavity cancer. Assay: immunoSEQ multiplex PCR; the TCRdb copy retains only in-frame clones and omits some. The sample consists of 33,000 or so clones, 80% of them appearing once. The material was PBMCs, obtained after nivolumab (anti-PD-1) treatment. All receptors come from a person between 35 and 79 years old with oral cavity squamous cell carcinoma. The CDR3 runs from the conserved cysteine through the conserved F or W. D genes are given only for firm matches. Clone size is shown for a subset of rows, as once, few, many or a class of expanded clone.

>TRBJ2-5|TRBD1|TRBV5-1|-
TGCGCCAGCAGCTTCCGGACAGGGACACAAGGGGAGACCCAGTACTTC
CASSFRTGTQGETQYF
>TRBJ1-1|-|TRBV9|-
TGTGCCAGCAGCGGAGACACTTCAACTGAAGCTTTCTTT
CASSGDTSTEAFF
>TRBJ2-7|TRBD1|TRBV25-1|-
TGTGCCAGCAGCTCGGGACAGGGTGTGAACGAGCAGTACTTC
CASSSGQGVNEQYF
>TRBJ2-7|TRBD1|TRBV6-5|once
TGTGCCAGCAGTTATGCCGGGACAGGCGAGCAGTACTTC
CASSYAGTGEQYF
>TRBJ1-2|-|TRBV2|few
TGTGCCTCCCGGGGGGACTCTCTACACTATGGCTACACCTTC
CASRGDSLHYGYTF
>TRBJ1-4|-|TRBV6-5|-
TGTGCCAGCAGTTACTCGGGTGAAAAACTGTTTTTT
CASSYSGEKLFF
>TRBJ1-1|TRBD1|TRBV7-8|-
TGTGCCAGCAGCGACCGAGGGGCAGGGGGCCCTAACACTGAAGCTTTCTTT
CASSDRGAGGPNTEAFF
>TRBJ1-1|-|TRBV6-5|once
TGTGCCAGCAGTTCCGGGGGATCATGGACTGAAGCTTTCTTT
CASSSGGSWTEAFF
>TRBJ1-1|-|TRBV6-6|-
TGTGCCAGCAGTAACCCCGGGGGCACTGAAGCTTTCTTT
CASSNPGGTEAFF
>TRBJ2-5|-|TRBV10-3|-
TGTGCCATCAGTGAGTCTACAGGGAAGGGAGAGACCCAGTACTTC
CAISESTGKGETQYF
>TRBJ2-5|TRBD1|TRBV29-1|-
TGCAGCGTTACTGACCGGGACAGGGTGGGGGAGACCCAGTACTTC
CSVTDRDRVGETQYF
>TRBJ1-5|-|TRBV7-7|-
TGTGCCAGCAGGGGGGGCTGGAGCAATCAGCCCCAGCATTTT
CASRGGWSNQPQHF
>TRBJ1-5|-|TRBV21-1|-
TGTGCCAGCAGCTCACCCGCCAGCAGGCATAGCAATCAGCCCCAGCATTTT
CASSSPASRHSNQPQHF
>TRBJ1-2|-|TRBV10-3|-
TGTGCCATCAGTGATTCGCCCGGGGGCTACACCTTC
CAISDSPGGYTF
>TRBJ2-7|-|TRBV11-2|-
TGTGCCAGCAGCTTAAGTCCAGGGGCCACCTACGAGCAGTACTTC
CASSLSPGATYEQYF
>TRBJ2-2|TRBD1|TRBV11-2|-
TGTGCCAGCAGCCGTGACAGGGCGAGCGGGGAGCTGTTTTTT
CASSRDRASGELFF
>TRBJ1-2|TRBD1|TRBV10-1|once
TGCGCCAGCAGTGCGCCCGGACAGGTCAACTATGGCTACACCTTC
CASSAPGQVNYGYTF
>TRBJ1-1|-|TRBV5-1|few
TGCGCCAGCAGCCCAACAGGCTCCGGAGCTGAAGCTTTCTTT
CASSPTGSGAEAFF
>TRBJ1-2|-|TRBV19|-
TGTGCCAGTACCGCGATTACAAGGCCCCTCTATGGCTACACCTTC
CASTAITRPLYGYTF